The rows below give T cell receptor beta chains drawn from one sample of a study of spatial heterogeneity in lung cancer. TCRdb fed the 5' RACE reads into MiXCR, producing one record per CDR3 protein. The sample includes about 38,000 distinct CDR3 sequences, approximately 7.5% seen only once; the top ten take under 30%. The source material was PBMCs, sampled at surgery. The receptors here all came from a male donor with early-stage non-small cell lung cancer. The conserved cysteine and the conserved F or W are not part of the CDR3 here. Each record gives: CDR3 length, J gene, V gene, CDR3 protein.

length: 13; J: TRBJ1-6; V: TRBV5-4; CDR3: ASSLSGTGNSPLH
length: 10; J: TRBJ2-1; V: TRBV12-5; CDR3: ASTGTYNEQF
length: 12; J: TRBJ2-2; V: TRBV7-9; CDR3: ASSAPRSTGELF
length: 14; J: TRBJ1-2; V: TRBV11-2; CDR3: ASSLKLRAREGGYT
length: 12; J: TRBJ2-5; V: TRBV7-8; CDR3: ATSLDVSQETQY
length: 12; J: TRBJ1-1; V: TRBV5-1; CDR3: ASSLIQGNTEAF
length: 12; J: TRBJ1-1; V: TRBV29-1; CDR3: SVGAGATNTEAF
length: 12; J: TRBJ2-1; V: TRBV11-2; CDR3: ASSFPGMTFEQF
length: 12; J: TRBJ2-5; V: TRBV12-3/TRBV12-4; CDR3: ASSPTYRVETQY
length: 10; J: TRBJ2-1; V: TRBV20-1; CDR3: SARDWRSVQF
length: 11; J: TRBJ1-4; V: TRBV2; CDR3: ASRIQTGEKLF
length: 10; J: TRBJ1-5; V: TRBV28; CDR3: ASRYSNQPQH
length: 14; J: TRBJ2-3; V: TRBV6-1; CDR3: ASRSRTGAGTDTQY
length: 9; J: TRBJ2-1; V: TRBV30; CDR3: AWSASAEQF
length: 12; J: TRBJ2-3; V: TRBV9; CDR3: ASSGTSATDTQY
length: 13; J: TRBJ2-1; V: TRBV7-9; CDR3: ASSGTREIYNEQF
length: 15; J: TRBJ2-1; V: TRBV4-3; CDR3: ASSQERTSGGDNEQF
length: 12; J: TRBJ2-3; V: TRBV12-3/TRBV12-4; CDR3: ASSPRASTDTQY
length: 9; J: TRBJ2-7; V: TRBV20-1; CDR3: SARAGYEQY
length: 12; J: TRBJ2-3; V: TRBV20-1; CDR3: SAPPGVRLDTQY
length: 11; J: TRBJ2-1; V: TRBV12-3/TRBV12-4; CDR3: ASYLAGVNEQF
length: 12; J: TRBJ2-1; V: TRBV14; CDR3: ASSQDIIANEQF
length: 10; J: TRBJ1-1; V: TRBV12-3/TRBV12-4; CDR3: ASSLGSTEAF
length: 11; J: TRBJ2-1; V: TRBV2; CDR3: ASSEEGINEQF
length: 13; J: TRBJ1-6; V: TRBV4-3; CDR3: ASSQIASGNSPLH
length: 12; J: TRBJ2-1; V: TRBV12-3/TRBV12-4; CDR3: ASSLSGGYNEQF
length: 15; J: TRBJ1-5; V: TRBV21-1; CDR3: ASSTPGTGGCNQPQH
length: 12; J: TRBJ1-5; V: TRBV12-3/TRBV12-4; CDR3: ASSFTGERQPQH
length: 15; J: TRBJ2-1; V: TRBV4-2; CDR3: ASSPPGPAGANNEQF
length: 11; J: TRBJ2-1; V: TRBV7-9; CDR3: ASSPTRDNEQF
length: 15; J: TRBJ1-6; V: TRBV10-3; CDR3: AISESKPGTGDSPLH
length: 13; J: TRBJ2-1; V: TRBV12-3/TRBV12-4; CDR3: ASSATRTLTGKQF
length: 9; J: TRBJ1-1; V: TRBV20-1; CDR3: SASPGSEAF
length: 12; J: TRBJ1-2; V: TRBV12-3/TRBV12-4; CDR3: ASSLGQSSSGYT
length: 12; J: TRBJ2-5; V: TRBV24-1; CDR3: ATSDGRFSETQY
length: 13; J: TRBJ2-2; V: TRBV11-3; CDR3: ASSLAGGFTGELF
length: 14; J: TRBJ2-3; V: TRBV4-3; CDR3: ASSNGASGILDTQY